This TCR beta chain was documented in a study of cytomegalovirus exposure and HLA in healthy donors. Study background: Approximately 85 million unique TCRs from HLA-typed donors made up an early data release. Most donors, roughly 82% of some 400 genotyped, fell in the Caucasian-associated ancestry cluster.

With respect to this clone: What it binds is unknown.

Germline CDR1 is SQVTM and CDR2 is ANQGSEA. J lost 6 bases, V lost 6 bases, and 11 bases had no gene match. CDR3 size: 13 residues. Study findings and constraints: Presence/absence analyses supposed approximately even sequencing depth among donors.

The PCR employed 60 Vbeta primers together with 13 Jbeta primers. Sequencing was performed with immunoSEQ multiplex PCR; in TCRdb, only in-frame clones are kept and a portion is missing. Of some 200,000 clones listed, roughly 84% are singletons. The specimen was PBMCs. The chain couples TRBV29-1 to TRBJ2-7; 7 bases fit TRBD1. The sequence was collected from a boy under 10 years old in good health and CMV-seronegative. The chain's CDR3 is CSVADRVVSEQYF. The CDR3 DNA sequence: TGCAGCGTCGCCGACAGGGTAGTTAGCGAGCAGTACTTC.